This T cell receptor beta chain was found in a study of blood T cell repertoires in COVID-19. Measured with immunoSEQ multiplex PCR; TCRdb has only the in-frame clones, and not every one. Among about 160,000 clones listed, about four fifths were seen once. This clone has a handful of counts. CDR1 and CDR2 (germline): SEHNR, FQNEAQ (reference sequence). With 6 bases clipped from V and 6 bases from J, the junction kept 7 bases outside the gene matches. CDR3 size: 13 residues. The genes are TRBV7-9 and TRBJ2-7; 8 bases align to TRBD2. Specimen: peripheral blood. This receptor was obtained from a man aged 55 to 69 with active or convalescent COVID-19. CDR3 sequence (DNA): TGTGCCAGCAGTTCCGGGACTAGGAGCGAGCAGTACTTC. Translation: CASSSGTRSEQYF.